The rows below give T cell receptor beta chains drawn from one sample of a study of cytomegalovirus exposure and HLA in healthy donors. Clones were read by immunoSEQ multiplex PCR, and TCRdb kept only the in-frame ones, dropping some. The sample lists around 150,000 clones; about 74% were seen once. Sequencing was performed on PBMCs. The receptors come from a woman in her 50s in good health and CMV-seronegative. Both conserved end residues are part of each CDR3. Each record gives: J gene, V gene, clone size, D gene, CDR3 DNA, CDR3 protein. The D gene is left open where the match is weak. Expanded clones are given a class, and other clones once, few, many or no size at all.

J gene: TRBJ1-6; V gene: TRBV2; clone size: NA; D gene: NA; CDR3 DNA: TGTGCCAGCAGTGGGAGGACCCGATTAAGCGATTCACCCCTCCACTTT; CDR3 protein: CASSGRTRLSDSPLHF
J gene: TRBJ1-5; V gene: TRBV4-3; clone size: NA; D gene: NA; CDR3 DNA: TGCGCCAGCAGCCAAGAAACGGGGGGCGGGCAGCCCCAGCATTTT; CDR3 protein: CASSQETGGGQPQHF
J gene: TRBJ2-5; V gene: TRBV7-2; clone size: NA; D gene: TRBD1; CDR3 DNA: TGTGCCAGCAGCTTAGCTCCAGGGGGCTCTGGAGAGACCCAGTACTTC; CDR3 protein: CASSLAPGGSGETQYF
J gene: TRBJ2-1; V gene: TRBV21-1; clone size: NA; D gene: NA; CDR3 DNA: TGTGCCAGCAGCCACCGACGGGCCGGGGATTACAATGAGCAGTTCTTC; CDR3 protein: CASSHRRAGDYNEQFF
J gene: TRBJ2-7; V gene: TRBV4-1; clone size: NA; D gene: NA; CDR3 DNA: TGCGCCAGCAGCCCCGACGGAGCCTACGAGCAGTACTTC; CDR3 protein: CASSPDGAYEQYF
J gene: TRBJ2-1; V gene: TRBV29-1; clone size: NA; D gene: TRBD2; CDR3 DNA: TGCAGCGTTTCCTTAGCGGGCCTTTTGTACAATGAGCAGTTCTTC; CDR3 protein: CSVSLAGLLYNEQFF
J gene: TRBJ1-4; V gene: TRBV6-5; clone size: NA; D gene: NA; CDR3 DNA: TGTGCCAGCAGAAATCGCCAGGGCTCAGGAGAAAAACTGTTTTTT; CDR3 protein: CASRNRQGSGEKLFF
J gene: TRBJ2-2; V gene: TRBV13; clone size: once; D gene: NA; CDR3 DNA: TGTGCCAGCAGCTTCACACCGAACACCGGGGAGCTGTTTTTT; CDR3 protein: CASSFTPNTGELFF
J gene: TRBJ1-5; V gene: TRBV11-3; clone size: NA; D gene: TRBD1; CDR3 DNA: TGTGCCAGCAGCTTTTTATCGGGACAGGGGAGCAATCAGCCCCAGCATTTT; CDR3 protein: CASSFLSGQGSNQPQHF
J gene: TRBJ2-3; V gene: TRBV18; clone size: few; D gene: NA; CDR3 DNA: TGTGCCAGCTCACAGAGGGGGGGCGCAGATACGCAGTATTTT; CDR3 protein: CASSQRGGADTQYF
J gene: TRBJ1-6; V gene: TRBV7-6; clone size: NA; D gene: TRBD1; CDR3 DNA: TGTGCCAGCAGCCGGGACAGGGAGGTTTCACCCCTCCACTTT; CDR3 protein: CASSRDREVSPLHF
J gene: TRBJ1-5; V gene: TRBV5-1; clone size: NA; D gene: TRBD1; CDR3 DNA: TGCGCCAGCAGCTTGACAGGGGGCCAGCGTCAGCCCCAGCATTTT; CDR3 protein: CASSLTGGQRQPQHF
J gene: TRBJ1-6; V gene: TRBV5-1; clone size: NA; D gene: TRBD1; CDR3 DNA: TGCGCCAGCAGCTTGGGCGGGGACAGGGTGAGCTCACCCCTCCACTTT; CDR3 protein: CASSLGGDRVSSPLHF